This passage covers 7 T cell receptor beta chains from one sample sequenced in a study of blood T cell repertoires in COVID-19. TCRdb's copy holds only in-frame clones and misses some; the assay was immunoSEQ multiplex PCR. The repertoire consists of about 74,000 clones, with 80% to 90% occurring once and the leading ten covering more than 1.5%. Source material: peripheral blood. These TCRs come from a woman aged 80 or over with active or convalescent COVID-19.

The V call is TRBV7-3, the J call TRBJ2-5; 8 nucleotides agree with TRBD2. Germline CDR1 and CDR2: SGHTA and FQGTGA. V lost 8 bases and J lost 5; bases outside the gene matches: 10. The CDR3 spans 14 residues. The CDR3 DNA sequence: TGTGCCAGCGCCCCCTTAGCGGGAATGGAGACCCAGTACTTC. It is translated as CASAPLAGMETQYF.

V is TRBV6-5 and J is TRBJ1-4, with D maybe TRBD1 (5 bases). Germline lookup yields CDR1 MNHEY and CDR2 SVGAGI. Trimming took off 6 bases at V and 5 bases at J, with 13 bases between the two ends. There are 14 residues in the CDR3. The CDR3: CASRMDMGNEKLFF. The CDR3 DNA reads as TGTGCCAGCAGGATGGACATGGGGAATGAAAAACTGTTTTTT.

V is TRBV5-1 and J is TRBJ2-2, with D tentatively TRBD2 (6 bases). The CDR3 consists of 15 residues. The germline V gene encodes CDR1 SGHRS and CDR2 YFSETQ. With 2 bases removed from V and 5 bases from J, the gap between germline ends came to 13 bases. For the CDR3, the DNA is TGCGCCAGCAGCTTCGCCGAGCGGGTGACCGGGGAGCTGTTTTTT. Residues: CASSFAERVTGELFF.

The chain recombines TRBV19 with TRBJ2-5; D unresolved. This CDR3 comprises 12 residues. Germline assignment: CDR1 LNHDA and CDR2 SQIVND (reference sequence). V was cut by 4 bases and J by 0 bases, with 3 bases left in between. The CDR3 reads CASSTNQETQYF. In DNA form, the CDR3 reads TGTGCCAGTAGTACCAACCAAGAGACCCAGTACTTC.

CDR3 coding DNA: TGTGCCACCACCCTCGGTGAATCGGGGAATTCACCCCTCCACTTT. Its protein is CATTLGESGNSPLHF. The J gene is TRBJ1-6, the V gene TRBV24-1, with D uncertain. V was clipped by 8 bases and J by 7 bases, with 17 bases between them. Looked up from germline, CDR1 is KGHDR and CDR2 is SFDVKD. The CDR3 has 15 amino acids.

The chain carries TRBV12-3 or TRBV12-4 and TRBJ1-5, with D possibly matching TRBD1 (6 bases). The length of the CDR3 is 12 residues. The V end lost 2 bases, the J end lost 10 bases, and 9 bases lay between the germline ends. For the CDR3, the DNA is TGTGCCAGCAGTTTAACGACAGGACCCCAGCATTTT. Its protein product is CASSLTTGPQHF.

The gene calls are TRBV19 and TRBJ1-5, with TRBD1 as a possible D gene (5 bases). The V and J ends lost 5 bases and 1 base respectively, with 9 bases between them. CDR1 and CDR2 (germline): LNHDA, SQIVND (reference sequence). This CDR3 is 14 amino acids long. CDR3 bases: TGTGCCAGTAGTGCTGGGGCGAGCAATCAGCCCCAGCATTTT. Translated: CASSAGASNQPQHF. Complete variable domain (other parts from reference TRBV19 and TRBJ1-5): DGGITQSPKYLFRKEGQNVTLSCEQNLNHDAMYWYRQDPGQGLRLIYYSQIVNDFQKGDIAEGYSVSREKKESFPLTVTSAQKNPTAFYLCASSAGASNQPQHFGDGTRLSIL.